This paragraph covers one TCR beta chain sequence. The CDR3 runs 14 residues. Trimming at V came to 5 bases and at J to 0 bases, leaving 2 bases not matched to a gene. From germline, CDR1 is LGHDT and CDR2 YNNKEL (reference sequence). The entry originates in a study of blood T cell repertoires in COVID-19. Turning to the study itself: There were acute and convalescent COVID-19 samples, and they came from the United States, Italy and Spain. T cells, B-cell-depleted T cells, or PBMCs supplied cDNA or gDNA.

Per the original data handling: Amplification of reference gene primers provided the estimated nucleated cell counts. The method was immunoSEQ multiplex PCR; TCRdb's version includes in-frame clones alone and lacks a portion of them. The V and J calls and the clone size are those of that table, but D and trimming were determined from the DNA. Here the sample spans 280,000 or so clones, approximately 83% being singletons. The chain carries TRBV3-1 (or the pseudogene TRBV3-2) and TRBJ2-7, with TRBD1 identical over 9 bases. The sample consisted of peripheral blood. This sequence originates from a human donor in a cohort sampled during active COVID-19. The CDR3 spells CASSNRGHSYEQYF. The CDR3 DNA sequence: TGTGCCAGCAGCAACAGGGGGCACTCCTACGAGCAGTACTTC.